These 24 T cell receptor beta chains share one sample of origin, sequenced in a study of shared clonotypes between healthy human individuals. Clones were sequenced by immunoSEQ multiplex PCR, and TCRdb holds only the in-frame ones, with some missing. Of more than 1,200,000 clones detected, 98% appear once; the ten largest clones hold around 0.38%. Sequencing was performed on naive CD4+ T cells sorted from blood. Documented subset: CD45RA+ positively selected. These TCRs come from a young man in good health.

The chain has TRBV9 and TRBJ2-2; D is perhaps TRBD2 (6 bases). Trimming removed 0 bases from V and 4 bases from J, with 13 bases in between. The germline gives CDR1 SGDLS, CDR2 YYNGEE. This CDR3 spans 16 amino acids. The CDR3 sequence is CASSVVSGRFTGELFF. CDR3 coding DNA: TGTGCCAGCAGCGTAGTTAGTGGGAGGTTCACCGGGGAGCTGTTTTTT.

The V call is TRBV9, the J call TRBJ1-1; no clear D gene. V was pared by 0 bases and J by 4 bases, with 10 bases between. This CDR3 spans 14 amino acids. Per germline, CDR1 SGDLS and CDR2 YYNGEE. The CDR3 region is CASSVVTSPTEAFF. CDR3 bases: TGTGCCAGCAGCGTAGTCACCAGCCCCACTGAAGCTTTCTTT.

The genes are TRBV28 and TRBJ2-7; maybe TRBD2 (6 bases). Trimming took 2 bases from V and 2 from J, leaving 13 bases between them. Looked up from germline, CDR1 is MDHEN and CDR2 is SYDVKM. CDR3 length: 15 amino acids. The CDR3 DNA reads TGTGCCAGCAGTTTAGGGGGACTTACTCCCTACGAGCAGTACTTC. Its translation is CASSLGGLTPYEQYF. Supplemented by reference TRBV28 and TRBJ2-7, the full variable domain reads DVKVTQSSRYLVKRTGEKVFLECVQDMDHENMFWYRQDPGLGLRLIYFSYDVKMKEKGDIPEGYSVSREKKERFSLILESASTNQTSMYLCASSLGGLTPYEQYFGPGTRLTVT.

The chain uses TRBV19 and TRBJ2-5; D is unresolved. Germline CDR1 is LNHDA and CDR2 is SQIVND (reference sequence). V was cut by 5 bases and J by 0 bases, with 13 bases left in between. The CDR3 runs to 15 residues. This CDR3 reads CASSLASTHQETQYF. The CDR3 region has the DNA TGTGCCAGTAGTTTGGCTTCCACGCACCAAGAGACCCAGTACTTC.

The V and J genes are TRBV6-1 and TRBJ2-7; no clear D gene. CDR3 length: 13 residues. Germline loops: CDR1 MNHNS, CDR2 SASEGT. V dropped 5 bases and J dropped 4 bases, with 12 bases sitting between them. The CDR3 region has the DNA TGTGCCAGCAGTCCCTTGGACGGATACGAGCAGTACTTC. It is translated as CASSPLDGYEQYF.

The chain links TRBV4-2 to TRBJ1-5, with 7 bases fitting TRBD1. V dropped 2 bases and J dropped 5; count of bases not matched to a gene: 3. The CDR3 consists of 14 residues. Germline V gene data show CDR1 as LGHNA and CDR2 as YNFKEQ. The CDR3 loop reads CASSQRTGDQPQHF. Here the CDR3 DNA reads TGTGCCAGCAGCCAACGAACAGGGGATCAGCCCCAGCATTTT.

The gene calls are TRBV2 and TRBJ1-4; no clear D. The germline V gene encodes CDR1 SNHLY and CDR2 FYNNEI. Deletions cut 4 bases from V and 7 bases from J, with 10 bases between. CDR3 size: 13 residues. The CDR3 DNA follows: TGTGCCAGCAGTGGTCCCAGCTCTGAAAAACTGTTTTTT. Its protein product is CASSGPSSEKLFF.

The rearrangement joins TRBV5-1 to TRBJ2-3; weak D call: TRBD1 (6 bases). Trimming shortened V by 1 base and J by 6 bases, and 15 bases separated the two germline ends. This CDR3 contains 15 residues. Germline CDR1 SGHRS, CDR2 YFSETQ. The CDR3 spells CASSLRPGEEDTQYF. The DNA for the CDR3 is TGCGCCAGCAGCTTGAGGCCAGGGGAAGAGGATACGCAGTATTTT.

The V gene is TRBV30, the J gene TRBJ2-7, with D possibly being TRBD1 or TRBD2 (6 bases each). The CDR3 consists of 13 residues. Trimming took off 5 bases at V and 2 bases at J, with 13 bases between the two ends. Germline V CDR1 and CDR2: GTSNPN, SVGIG (reference sequence). CDR3 coding DNA: TGTGCCTGGGCGATAGGGGGGCCCTACGAGCAGTACTTC. It yields the protein CAWAIGGPYEQYF.

Concerning this clone itself: Within the sample, other DNA sequences also encode this same CDR3. The J gene is TRBJ2-6, the V gene TRBV7-5; TRBD1, the D gene given by the table, was not confirmed from the DNA. TRBV7-5 is shown as a pseudogene. This CDR3 comprises 13 residues. The CDR3 here is CASRQSRANVLTF. The CDR3 DNA follows: TGTGCAAGTAGACAAAGTCGGGCCAACGTCCTGACTTTC.

This clone was recorded only once. The rearrangement uses TRBV5-1 and TRBJ2-1; no firm D call. CDR1 and CDR2 from the germline V gene are SGHRS and YFSETQ. The V end was cut by 0 bases, the J end by 5 bases, with 9 bases between. The CDR3 runs 14 residues. DNA for the CDR3: TGCGCCAGCAGCTTGGCAGTCCCTCACAATGAGCAGTTCTTC. Amino acid sequence: CASSLAVPHNEQFF.

The chain combines TRBV19 with TRBJ2-2; D might be TRBD2 (6 bases). Trimming pared 7 bases from V and 0 bases from J, leaving 12 bases between. Germline CDR1 is LNHDA and CDR2 is SQIVND (reference sequence). This CDR3 has 15 amino acids. The chain's CDR3 is CASTGRGSNTGELFF. The CDR3 bases are TGTGCCAGTACTGGGCGGGGATCGAACACCGGGGAGCTGTTTTTT.

The rearrangement joins TRBV4-3 to TRBJ2-1; possible D gene TRBD1, 7 bases. The V end was cut by 0 bases, the J end by 8 bases, with 11 bases between. The CDR3 runs to 14 residues. CDR1 and CDR2 (germline): LGHNA, YSLEER. The CDR3 DNA reads TGCGCCAGCAGCCAAGAGACAGGGACTCATGAGCAGTTCTTC. It is translated as CASSQETGTHEQFF.

The rearrangement joins TRBV7-6 to TRBJ1-4, with 8 bases matching TRBD1. Germline V CDR1 and CDR2: SGHVS, FNYEAQ. Trimming took 5 bases from V and 6 from J; bases not matched to a gene: 11. This CDR3 has 16 residues. The CDR3 loop reads CASSPHRPTGDEKLFF. As DNA, the CDR3 is TGTGCCAGCAGCCCTCACCGCCCGACAGGGGATGAAAAACTGTTTTTT. Variable domain in full (rest from reference TRBV7-6 and TRBJ1-4): GAGVSQSPRYKVTKRGQDVALRCDPISGHVSLYWYRQALGQGPEFLTYFNYEAQQDKSGLPNDRFSAERPEGSISTLTIQRTEQRDSAMYRCASSPHRPTGDEKLFFGSGTQLSVL.

CDR3 in amino acids: CASGLVASLSSYEQYF. The CDR3, as DNA: TGTGCTAGTGGTTTGGTAGCTAGCCTTAGCTCCTACGAGCAGTACTTC. The chain is built from TRBV12-5 and TRBJ2-7, with D possibly matching TRBD2 (5 bases). Trimming left V 0 bases short and J 0 bases short, with 12 bases between. Germline CDR1 and CDR2: LGHNT and FRNRAP. The CDR3 is 16 amino acids.

In its sample, this clone was seen once. This chain joins TRBV29-1 and TRBJ2-2; possibly TRBD1 or TRBD2 for D (5 bases each). V was cut by 0 bases and J by 13 bases, with 12 bases left in between. CDR3 length: 12 residues. Germline V gene lookup returns CDR1 SQVTM and CDR2 ANQGSEA. CDR3 nucleotide sequence: TGCAGCGTTGAAGATCAGGGAGAGGCGCTGTTTTTT. Protein sequence: CSVEDQGEALFF.

The chain carries TRBV30 and TRBJ1-4, with no clear D. The CDR3 totals 16 residues. CDR1 is GTSNPN and CDR2 is SVGIG in the germline V gene (reference sequence). Trimming cost V 2 bases and J 0 bases, with 13 bases left between them. The DNA of the CDR3 is TGTGCCTGGAGTCCTCAAGCCCATGCAACTAATGAAAAACTGTTTTTT. The encoded protein is CAWSPQAHATNEKLFF.

V usage is TRBV7-2 and J usage is TRBJ2-7; 11 nucleotides line up with TRBD1. V was clipped by 2 bases and J by 7 bases; unmatched bases: 7. The CDR3 is 15 amino acids. Germline loops: CDR1 SGHTA, CDR2 FQGNSA. The CDR3 nucleotides are TGTGCCAGCAGCTTATTAGGACAGGGGGCGTCTGAGCAGTACTTC. This sequence encodes CASSLLGQGASEQYF. The variable domain in full, completed from reference TRBV7-2 and TRBJ2-7, reads GAGVSQSPSNKVTEKGKDVELRCDPISGHTALYWYRQSLGQGLEFLIYFQGNSAPDKSGLPSDRFSAERTGGSVSTLTIQRTQQEDSAVYLCASSLLGQGASEQYFGPGTRLTVT.

CDR3 region: CSVEGDNYGYTF. The CDR3 nucleotides read TGCAGCGTTGAGGGAGATAACTATGGCTACACCTTC. The V and J genes are TRBV29-1 and TRBJ1-2; D remains unclear. Germline V gene sequence: CDR1 SQVTM, CDR2 ANQGSEA. The length of the CDR3 is 12 residues. The V and J ends lost 3 bases and 1 base respectively, with 6 bases between them.

The rearrangement joins TRBV28 to TRBJ2-7, with D possibly called TRBD1 or TRBD2 (5 bases each). In germline, CDR1 is MDHEN, CDR2 SYDVKM. Trimming took off 10 bases at V and 2 bases at J, with 15 bases between the two ends. There are 13 residues in the CDR3. CDR3 nucleotides: TGTGCCACGGCCGGGGACGTCCCCTACGAGCAGTACTTC. It specifies CATAGDVPYEQYF.

V usage is TRBV10-2 and J usage is TRBJ2-5; 7 bases agree with TRBD2. Germline V gives CDR1 WSHSY, CDR2 SAAADI. The CDR3 spans 16 residues. V lost 3 bases to trimming and J lost 4 bases; unmatched junction nucleotides: 11. The CDR3 bases are TGCGCCAGCAGTGACAGCGGACTAGGGTTGGGAGAGACCCAGTACTTC. This sequence encodes CASSDSGLGLGETQYF.

Concerning this clone: The sample carries other DNA sequences with the same CDR3. V usage is TRBV9 and J usage is TRBJ2-1; TRBD2 matches at 8 bases. The CDR3 sequence is 15 residues long. The germline CDR1 and CDR2 sequences are SGDLS and YYNGEE. V trimming: 2 bases; J trimming: 1 base; junction bases outside the gene matches: 2. In DNA form, the CDR3 reads TGTGCCAGCAGCGTCGCGGGGGGTTCCTACAATGAGCAGTTCTTC. As protein: CASSVAGGSYNEQFF.

CDR3: CASSKPGLSSYNEQFF. The CDR3 bases are TGTGCCAGCAGCAAGCCAGGCCTCAGCTCCTACAATGAGCAGTTCTTC. The J gene is TRBJ2-1, the V gene TRBV7-9; D gene unclear. This CDR3 has 16 residues. Trimming removed 5 bases at V and 0 bases at J, with 14 bases between. Germline V lookup: CDR1 SEHNR, CDR2 FQNEAQ (reference sequence).

The chain joins TRBV2 to TRBJ2-1; TRBD2 might be the D (6 bases). CDR1 is SNHLY and CDR2 is FYNNEI in the germline V gene. The V gene lost 5 bases and the J gene lost 8 bases, with 16 bases spanning the gap. The CDR3 contains 14 residues. The DNA of the CDR3 is TGTGCCAGCAGTCCCTACGGACTATCCCATGAGCAGTTCTTC. Translation gives CASSPYGLSHEQFF.